The entry that follows covers one T cell receptor beta chain sequence. Its antigen remains unidentified. This entry comes from a study of CD8 T cells in ankylosing spondylitis. Study-wide results and caveats: Within ankylosing spondylitis blood, a TCR beta motif made up of eight highly homologous variants appeared to be characteristic.

The V end lost 5 bases, the J end lost 3 bases, and 18 bases lay between the germline ends. The CDR3 is 15 residues long. Germline loops: CDR1 DFQATT, CDR2 SNEGSKA (reference sequence). One entry per CDR3 protein, called by TCRdb with MiXCR from the 5' RACE reads. The sample records some 840,000 distinct CDR3 sequences, about 12% being singletons. The V gene is TRBV20-1, the J gene TRBJ2-3; D perhaps matches TRBD1 (6 bases). Sequencing used blood, either unsorted or a sorted T cell fraction (not recorded which). This receptor was identified in a male donor with ankylosing spondylitis. The CDR3 reads CSAARPGVRTDTQYF. Written as DNA, the CDR3 is TGCAGTGCTGCCCGACCAGGGGTGCGAACAGATACGCAGTATTTT.